This T cell receptor beta chain was profiled in a study of blood T cell repertoires in COVID-19. The table came from immunoSEQ multiplex PCR; TCRdb's copy has only in-frame clones and leaves some out. The data contain about 59,000 clones, approximately 82% of them singletons. Germline V gene lookup returns CDR1 GTSNPN and CDR2 SVGIG (reference sequence). The V and J ends lost 0 bases and 6 bases, in that order; junction bases with no gene match: 16. The CDR3 contains 19 residues. This chain links TRBV30 with TRBJ1-4, with TRBD1 matching 10 bases. The sample taken for sequencing was peripheral blood. This TCR derives from a man aged 80 or over with acute or convalescent COVID-19. The CDR3: CAWSVGPGTGAGIYEKLFF. Here the CDR3 DNA reads TGTGCCTGGAGTGTCGGACCGGGGACAGGGGCGGGGATTTATGAAAAACTGTTTTTT.